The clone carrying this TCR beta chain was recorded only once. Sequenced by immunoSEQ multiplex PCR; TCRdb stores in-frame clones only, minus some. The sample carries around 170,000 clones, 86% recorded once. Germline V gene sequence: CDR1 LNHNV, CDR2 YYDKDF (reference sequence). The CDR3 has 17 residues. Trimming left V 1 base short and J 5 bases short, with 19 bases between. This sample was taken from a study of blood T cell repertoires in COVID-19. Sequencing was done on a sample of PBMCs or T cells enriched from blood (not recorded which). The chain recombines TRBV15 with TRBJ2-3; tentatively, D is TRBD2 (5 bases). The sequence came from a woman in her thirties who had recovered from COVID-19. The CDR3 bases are TGTGCCACCAGCAGAGTATCTGGAGGCGGCATCGAAGATACGCAGTATTTT. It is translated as CATSRVSGGGIEDTQYF.